This T cell receptor (beta chain) was recorded in a study of blood T cell repertoires in COVID-19. Overall study context: Samples of COVID-19 (acute and convalescent) were obtained from the United States, Italy and Spain.

Trimming removed 3 bases from V and 1 base from J, with 24 bases in between. This CDR3 has 19 residues. Germline CDR1 and CDR2: LGHNT and FRNRAP. The table came from immunoSEQ multiplex PCR; TCRdb's copy has only in-frame clones and leaves some out. The sample lists 150,000 or so clones, around 82% seen once, with roughly 1.1% in the top ten. The receptor's source is a man in his sixties who had recovered from COVID-19. Sequencing input: peripheral blood. The V gene is TRBV12-5, the J gene TRBJ1-1, with D possibly being TRBD1 (6 bases). CDR3 bases: TGTGCTAGTGGTTTTAAGGGCCCAGGTTTTGAGGACAGGAACACTGAAGCTTTCTTT. This sequence encodes CASGFKGPGFEDRNTEAFF.